This is a list of T cell receptor beta chains from one sample in a study of blood T cell repertoires in COVID-19. TCRdb's table, derived via immunoSEQ multiplex PCR, lists solely in-frame clones and lacks some. The profile shows a few hundred thousand clones, approximately 86% of them singletons. Sequencing was performed on PBMCs or T cells enriched from blood (not recorded which). The receptors come from a woman in her 40s with acute COVID-19. Each CDR3 is given with its conserved first and last residue. D genes are given only for firm matches. Rows give clone size only sometimes, using once, few, many, or a class for an expanded clone.

j_gene	v_gene	d_gene	abundance	CDR3aa	CDR3nt
TRBJ1-4	TRBV28	TRBD1	-	CASKTGQGGVEKLFF	TGTGCCAGCAAGACGGGACAGGGGGGAGTCGAAAAACTGTTTTTT
TRBJ1-1	TRBV19	TRBD1	-	CASEDRGRGMNTEAFF	TGTGCCAGTGAGGACAGGGGGCGAGGAATGAACACTGAAGCTTTCTTT
TRBJ1-2	TRBV29-1	-	-	CSVEDKEGLGNYGYTF	TGCAGCGTTGAAGATAAGGAGGGATTAGGTAACTATGGCTACACCTTC
TRBJ2-1	TRBV7-2	TRBD2	-	CASIGGSSYNEQFF	TGTGCCAGCATTGGCGGGAGCTCCTACAATGAGCAGTTCTTC
TRBJ1-3	TRBV18	-	few	CASSLDNSGNTIYF	TGTGCCAGCTCCCTCGACAACTCTGGAAACACCATATATTTT
TRBJ1-6	TRBV7-2	-	once	CASSFGPYNSPLHF	TGTGCCAGCAGCTTTGGCCCGTATAATTCACCCCTCCACTTT
TRBJ2-7	TRBV11-2	TRBD1	few	CASSLVWTGGSHEQYF	TGTGCCAGCAGCTTAGTATGGACAGGGGGAAGCCACGAGCAGTACTTC
TRBJ1-4	TRBV27	-	-	CASSPQGTNEKLFF	TGTGCCAGCAGTCCACAGGGAACTAATGAAAAACTGTTTTTT
TRBJ1-2	TRBV19	-	once	CASSMRIRGFDGYTF	TGTGCCAGTAGTATGAGAATCAGGGGTTTCGATGGCTACACCTTC
TRBJ2-1	TRBV5-4	TRBD2	-	CASSSGLAGPTYNEQFF	TGTGCCAGCAGCTCCGGACTAGCGGGGCCCACCTACAATGAGCAGTTCTTC
TRBJ2-1	TRBV7-6	TRBD2	-	CASSPMTSGALGGQFF	TGTGCCAGCAGCCCCATGACTAGCGGGGCCTTGGGTGGGCAGTTCTTC
TRBJ1-1	TRBV6-6	-	-	CASRDSSLNTEAFF	TGTGCCAGCAGGGACAGTTCCTTGAACACTGAAGCTTTCTTT
TRBJ1-1	TRBV18	-	-	CASSPPGPPLVAFF	TGTGCCAGCTCACCACCTGGTCCCCCACTGGTAGCTTTCTTT
TRBJ2-5	TRBV28	TRBD1	-	CASSSPRRGLQETQYF	TGTGCCAGCAGTTCCCCGCGAAGGGGGCTGCAAGAGACCCAGTACTTC
TRBJ2-1	TRBV27	-	-	CASSTPPTSIYEQFF	TGTGCCAGCAGTACGCCACCGACTAGTATCTATGAGCAGTTCTTC
TRBJ2-3	TRBV19	TRBD2	few	CASKGLAITDTQYF	TGTGCCAGTAAAGGACTAGCGATAACAGATACGCAGTATTTT
TRBJ1-2	TRBV11-2	-	-	CASSSRTYYGYTF	TGTGCCAGCAGCTCCCGGACTTACTATGGCTACACCTTC
TRBJ2-7	TRBV24-1	TRBD1	-	CATSGTDSYEQYF	TGTGCCACCAGCGGGACAGACTCCTACGAGCAGTACTTC
TRBJ2-2	TRBV7-2	-	-	CASSPQLDTGELFF	TGTGCCAGCAGCCCCCAACTAGACACCGGGGAGCTGTTTTTT
TRBJ1-1	TRBV11-3	-	-	CASSLDGQQGEAFF	TGTGCCAGCAGCTTAGACGGACAACAGGGTGAAGCTTTCTTT
TRBJ1-6	TRBV21-1	-	-	CASSKKQGNTNSPLHF	TGTGCCAGCAGCAAAAAACAGGGCAACACAAATTCACCCCTCCACTTT
TRBJ1-2	TRBV5-1	TRBD1	-	CASSLGGQGAGYTF	TGCGCCAGCAGCTTGGGTGGACAGGGAGCTGGCTACACCTTC